The clone carrying this TCR beta chain was counted at least ten times. Its antigen is unknown. In making TCR cDNA, 5'RACE template switching added a universal primer site and UMIs to it. TCRdb recomputed calls from the 5' RACE reads with MiXCR, one row per CDR3 protein. This sample has about 63,000 distinct CDR3 sequences; roughly 7.3% occur once, and the top ten carry 30% to 45%. This sample was taken from a study of T cells after yellow fever vaccination. CDR1 and CDR2 from the germline V gene are ENHRY and SYGVKD. This CDR3 region has 16 residues. V shed 3 bases and J shed 5 bases, with 20 bases lying between them. General study results and limits: Repertoires obtained by FACS sorting could include abundant clonotypes that entered as contaminants from the bulk population. Detected again after the booster were most primary-vaccination clones, at 95% to 98% CD4 and approximately 87% CD8.

This sequence originates from a young man who received the YFV17D yellow fever vaccine. V usage is TRBV10-3 and J usage is TRBJ2-7; D is possibly TRBD1 (6 bases). The source material was CD8+ T cells sorted from PBMCs, sampled 15 days after the yellow fever booster vaccination. This CDR3 reads CAISDLGGAARNEQYF. CDR3 DNA: TGTGCCATCAGTGACCTTGGGGGCGCGGCAAGGAACGAGCAGTACTTC.